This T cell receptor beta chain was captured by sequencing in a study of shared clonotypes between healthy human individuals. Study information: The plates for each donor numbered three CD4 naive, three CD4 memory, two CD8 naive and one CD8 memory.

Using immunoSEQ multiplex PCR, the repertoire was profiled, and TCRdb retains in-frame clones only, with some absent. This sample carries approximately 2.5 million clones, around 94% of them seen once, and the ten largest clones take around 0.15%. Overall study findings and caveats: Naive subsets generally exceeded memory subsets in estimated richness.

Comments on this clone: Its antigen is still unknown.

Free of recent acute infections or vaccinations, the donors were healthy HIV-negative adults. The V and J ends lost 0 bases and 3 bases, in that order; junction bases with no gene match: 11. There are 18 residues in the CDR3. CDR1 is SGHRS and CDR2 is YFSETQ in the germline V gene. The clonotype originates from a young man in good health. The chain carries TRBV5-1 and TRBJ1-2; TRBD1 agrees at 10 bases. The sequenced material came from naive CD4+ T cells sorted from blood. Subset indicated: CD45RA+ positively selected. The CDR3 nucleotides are TGCGCCAGCAGCTTGGAAGTGATTGGGACAGGGGCGGACTATGGCTACACCTTC. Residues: CASSLEVIGTGADYGYTF.